This T cell receptor beta chain was recovered during a study of blood T cell repertoires in COVID-19. Produced via immunoSEQ multiplex PCR; TCRdb's table is partial and in-frame only. The sample carries about 90,000 clones, over 80% recorded once. This clone was counted between two and nine times. The sample has other DNA sequences that encode this CDR3 too. Germline lookup yields CDR1 KGHSH and CDR2 LQKENI. This CDR3 has 15 residues. V trimming: 2 bases; J trimming: 2 bases; junction bases outside the gene matches: 2. The receptor was derived from a woman in her 70s with active or convalescent COVID-19. Input material: peripheral blood. The chain couples TRBV18 to TRBJ1-5; TRBD1 agrees at 8 bases. CDR3 in DNA: TGTGCCAGCTCACCAGACAGGGGAGGCAATCAGCCCCAGCATTTT. Its protein product is CASSPDRGGNQPQHF.